These 14 T cell receptor beta chains were all obtained from the same sample, sequenced in a study of blood T cell repertoires in COVID-19. Repertoires were generated with immunoSEQ multiplex PCR, while TCRdb's copy carries only in-frame clones and drops some. This sample has approximately 110,000 clones, with roughly 88% found just once. The sequencing input was peripheral blood. These receptors originate from an older woman with acute or convalescent COVID-19.

This chain connects TRBV7-3 to TRBJ2-5, with 13 nucleotides matching TRBD2. Germline CDR1 is SGHTA and CDR2 is FQGTGA. The CDR3 consists of 18 residues. V was pared by 5 bases and J by 2 bases, with 11 bases of the junction left unmatched. The CDR3 nucleotides read TGTGCCAGCAGCCCGGGGACTAGCGGGACCGGGGGTCAAGAGACCCAGTACTTC. Its protein product is CASSPGTSGTGGQETQYF.

The rearrangement links TRBV11-3 to TRBJ2-2, with TRBD1 as a possible D gene (5 bases). Germline V gene data show CDR1 as SGHNT and CDR2 as YENEEA. This CDR3 has 16 residues. Deletions cut 3 bases from V and 2 bases from J, with 13 bases between. CDR3 sequence (DNA): TGTGCCAGCAGCTTCCACACGGACACCAACACCGGGGAGCTGTTTTTT. This codes for CASSFHTDTNTGELFF.

This clone was counted a few times. The chain carries TRBV3-1 (or the pseudogene TRBV3-2) and TRBJ2-7, with 8 bases identical to TRBD2. After removal of 3 bases from V and 1 base from J, the junction contained 2 bases not matched to a gene. The germline V gene encodes CDR1 LGHDT and CDR2 YNNKEL (reference sequence). This CDR3 has 14 amino acids. The CDR3 region is CASSHTSGSYEQYF. The CDR3 DNA follows: TGTGCCAGCAGCCATACTAGCGGTTCCTACGAGCAGTACTTC.

The genes are TRBV2 and TRBJ2-2, with 13 bases that match TRBD2. This CDR3 is 16 amino acids long. Germline values: CDR1 SNHLY, CDR2 FYNNEI. V lost 6 bases and J lost 0; bases outside the gene matches: 1. Written as DNA, the CDR3 is TGTGCCAGCAGCGGGACTAGCGGGACGAACACCGGGGAGCTGTTTTTT. Its translation: CASSGTSGTNTGELFF.

V usage is TRBV10-3 and J usage is TRBJ2-2; possibly TRBD2 for D (6 bases). The CDR3 runs to 13 residues. Germline V gene data show CDR1 as ENHRY and CDR2 as SYGVKD. Trimming took off 11 bases at V and 0 bases at J, with 10 bases between the two ends. The CDR3 bases are TGTGCCCTTCGGGAGTCGAACACCGGGGAGCTGTTTTTT. Translated: CALRESNTGELFF.

The chain recombines TRBV27 with TRBJ2-1, with 8 bases fitting TRBD1. Trimming at V came to 4 bases and at J to 2 bases, leaving 7 bases not matched to a gene. Germline V gene lookup returns CDR1 MNHEY and CDR2 SMNVEV (reference sequence). This CDR3 has 16 amino acids. The CDR3 sequence: CASSSSTGETYNEQFF. DNA for the CDR3: TGTGCCAGCAGTTCCTCGACAGGGGAGACCTACAATGAGCAGTTCTTC.

V gene TRBV29-1 combines with J gene TRBJ1-2; tentative D call: TRBD1 (6 bases). The germline gives CDR1 SQVTM, CDR2 ANQGSEA. Trimming cost V 4 bases and J 6 bases, with 15 bases left between them. This CDR3 comprises 13 residues. The CDR3 nucleotides read TGCAGCGTTGCGGACAGCTATTTGGATGGCTACACCTTC. As protein: CSVADSYLDGYTF.

The table lists this clone with a count of one. The rearrangement links TRBV27 to TRBJ2-2, with 9 bases fitting TRBD2. CDR3 length: 15 amino acids. CDR1 is MNHEY and CDR2 is SMNVEV in the germline V gene (reference sequence). V shed 2 bases and J 3 bases; nucleotides not matched to a gene: 1. The CDR3 loop reads CASSLAGGHTGELFF. The CDR3 nucleotides are TGTGCCAGCAGTTTAGCGGGGGGGCACACCGGGGAGCTGTTTTTT.

The chain carries TRBV19 and TRBJ1-6, with 7 positions matching TRBD1. The germline V gene encodes CDR1 LNHDA and CDR2 SQIVND (reference sequence). There are 14 residues in the CDR3. The J segment lost 6 bases and the V segment lost 5 bases, leaving 4 bases of the junction unmatched. CDR3 sequence: CASSPGTANSPLHF. CDR3 nucleotides: TGTGCCAGTAGTCCCGGGACAGCTAATTCACCCCTCCACTTT. The entire variable domain, with the rest obtained from reference TRBV19 and TRBJ1-6, is as follows: DGGITQSPKYLFRKEGQNVTLSCEQNLNHDAMYWYRQDPGQGLRLIYYSQIVNDFQKGDIAEGYSVSREKKESFPLTVTSAQKNPTAFYLCASSPGTANSPLHFGNGTRLTVT.

The V gene is TRBV3-1 (or the pseudogene TRBV3-2), the J gene TRBJ2-5; 11 nucleotides agree with TRBD2. There are 14 residues in the CDR3. Trimming took 5 bases from V and 5 from J; bases not matched to a gene: 4. CDR1 LGHDT and CDR2 YNNKEL come from the germline V gene (reference sequence). Written as DNA, the CDR3 is TGTGCCAGCAGCTATAGCGGGAGGGGGGAGACCCAGTACTTC. Encoded protein: CASSYSGRGETQYF.

The chain is built from TRBV27 and TRBJ2-7; 7 bases line up with TRBD1. This CDR3 has 14 amino acids. Germline values: CDR1 MNHEY, CDR2 SMNVEV (reference sequence). Unmatched junction bases numbered 5, after V lost 6 bases and J lost 0 bases. CDR3 nucleotides: TGTGCCAGCAGGGAGGACAGGAACTCCTACGAGCAGTACTTC. This sequence encodes CASREDRNSYEQYF.

The V gene is TRBV28, the J gene TRBJ2-3; possibly TRBD2 for D (5 bases). This CDR3 spans 12 amino acids. Trimming pared 5 bases from V and 4 bases from J, leaving 7 bases between. Germline CDR1 and CDR2: MDHEN and SYDVKM. In nucleotides, the CDR3 is TGTGCCAGCAGTCTACTAGCAGATACGCAGTATTTT. Residues: CASSLLADTQYF.

The chain recombines TRBV7-6 with TRBJ2-1; 8 nucleotides align to TRBD2. The J segment lost 5 bases and the V segment lost 3 bases, leaving 6 bases of the junction unmatched. The CDR3 sequence is 15 residues long. Germline V gene lookup returns CDR1 SGHVS and CDR2 FNYEAQ. The CDR3 DNA is TGTGCCAGCAGCTTCCTCGGGACTAGGGACAATGAGCAGTTCTTC. Translation: CASSFLGTRDNEQFF.

J is TRBJ2-1 and V is TRBV12-3 or TRBV12-4, with 12 nucleotides matching TRBD2. The CDR3 covers 13 residues. Trimming took 5 bases from V and 15 from J; bases not matched to a gene: 8. The CDR3 region is CASSQLAGGLGFF. CDR3 coding DNA: TGTGCCAGCAGTCAGCTAGCGGGAGGGTTGGGGTTCTTC.